These 27 T cell receptor beta chains originate from one sample sequenced in a study of T cells in Graves' hyperthyroidism and ophthalmopathy. Regions amplified from RNA transcripts were the TCR beta CDR3 regions. During a first-round RT-PCR of the TCR CDR3, the HTBI primer set was used. TCRdb reprocessed the multiplex PCR reads with MiXCR, giving one entry per CDR3 protein. The sample carries approximately 520,000 distinct CDR3 sequences, roughly 24% recorded once. Sequenced: blood. The receptors come from a woman in her 30s with Graves' ophthalmopathy.

This clonotype was detected many times. This chain joins TRBV6-2 or TRBV6-3 and TRBJ1-2; TRBD1 might be the D (5 bases). The length of the CDR3 is 14 residues. Trimming removed 5 bases from V and 6 bases from J, with 16 bases in between. Germline V gene lookup returns CDR1 MNHEY and CDR2 SVGEGT. This chain's CDR3 is CASSQQGESDGYTF. DNA for the CDR3: TGTGCCAGCAGTCAGCAAGGGGAGTCGGATGGCTACACCTTC.

Concerning this clonotype itself: One junction end disagrees with the germline gene, perhaps due to a read error. The chain joins TRBV11-2 to TRBJ2-2; D may be TRBD2 (5 bases). Germline V gene lookup returns CDR1 SGHAT and CDR2 FQNNGV. There are 13 residues in the CDR3. The CDR3 is CASSLLAVGEPFF. For the CDR3, the DNA is TGTGCCAGCAGCTTACTAGCCGTCGGGGAGCCGTTTTTT.

This clonotype appeared many times. This chain uses TRBV20-1 with TRBJ2-7; 9 nucleotides align to TRBD1. The CDR3 has 15 residues. Per the germline V gene, CDR1 is DFQATT and CDR2 is SNEGSKA (reference sequence). The V and J ends lost 6 bases and 2 bases, in that order; junction bases with no gene match: 11. The CDR3 DNA reads TGCAGTGCCCAACCCGGGACAGGGTGGGCCTACGAGCAGTACTTC. The encoded protein is CSAQPGTGWAYEQYF.

The table lists this clonotype with many counts. The chain employs TRBV5-1 and TRBJ1-2; possibly TRBD1 for D (5 bases). CDR1 SGHRS and CDR2 YFSETQ come from the germline V gene. The V end was cut by 2 bases, the J end by 8 bases, with 22 bases between. The CDR3 consists of 16 residues. CDR3 DNA sequence: TGCGCCAGCAGCTTCTTAGACCAAGACAGTGGGTCGGGCTACACCTTC. Encoded protein: CASSFLDQDSGSGYTF.

There are many counts of this clonotype. DNA for the CDR3: TGTGCCAGCAGACCCCCATCCAACTATGGCTACACCTTC. Translated: CASRPPSNYGYTF. The chain links TRBV6-5 to TRBJ1-2, with D unresolved. CDR3 length: 13 residues. Per germline, CDR1 MNHEY and CDR2 SVGAGI. Trimming took 6 bases from V and 2 from J, leaving 10 bases between them.

This clonotype was counted only a few times. This chain links TRBV19 with TRBJ1-1, with TRBD1 identical over 7 bases. V dropped 6 bases and J dropped 4; count of bases not matched to a gene: 5. Germline loops: CDR1 LNHDA, CDR2 SQIVND (reference sequence). The CDR3 is 13 amino acids. CDR3 sequence (DNA): TGTGCCAGTAGGCCCACAGGGGTCACTGAAGCTTTCTTT. The encoded protein is CASRPTGVTEAFF.

This clonotype was counted at least ten times. The chain carries TRBV2 and TRBJ2-2, with D unresolved. The CDR3 consists of 14 residues. With 7 bases removed from V and 2 bases from J, the gap between germline ends came to 11 bases. Germline values: CDR1 SNHLY, CDR2 FYNNEI. CDR3 sequence (DNA): TGTGCCAGCAAGGAGATTAAAAACACCGGGGAGCTGTTTTTT. Amino acids: CASKEIKNTGELFF.

This rearrangement joins TRBV11-2 to TRBJ2-5; tentatively, D is TRBD1 (8 bases). Trimming shortened V by 6 bases and J by 4 bases, and 21 bases separated the two germline ends. The CDR3 spans 16 residues. Germline values: CDR1 SGHAT, CDR2 FQNNGV. CDR3 in amino acids: CASRRGTGGGPETQYF. The CDR3 coding sequence is TGTGCCAGCAGGAGAGGTACAGGGGGGGGACCAGAGACCCAGTACTTC.

This clonotype occurred a few times. This chain links TRBV30 with TRBJ2-3; 11 bases agree with TRBD1. This CDR3 region has 12 residues. The germline gives CDR1 GTSNPN, CDR2 SVGIG (reference sequence). V was pared by 8 bases and J by 4 bases, with 2 bases of the junction left unmatched. The CDR3 loop is CAGQGAADTQYF. The CDR3 nucleotides are TGTGCCGGACAGGGGGCCGCAGATACGCAGTATTTT.

The table lists this clonotype with many counts. The chain is built from TRBV4-3 and TRBJ1-1; D might be TRBD1 (5 bases). Looked up from germline, CDR1 is LGHNA and CDR2 is YSLEER. The CDR3 is made up of 17 amino acids. V was trimmed by 0 bases and J by 0 bases, leaving 14 bases between them. In DNA form, the CDR3 reads TGCGCCAGCAGCCAAGATATTGGAGGGGCTATGAACACTGAAGCTTTCTTT. This codes for CASSQDIGGAMNTEAFF.

This clonotype appeared a few times. The chain is built from TRBV19 and TRBJ2-2, with 9 bases identical to TRBD1. With V trimmed by 5 bases and J by 0 bases, 10 bases remained unmatched. In germline, CDR1 is LNHDA, CDR2 SQIVND (reference sequence). The CDR3 covers 18 residues. The DNA of the CDR3 is TGTGCCAGTAGTGCCCCCACAGGGGGCCTCGCGAACACCGGGGAGCTGTTTTTT. As protein: CASSAPTGGLANTGELFF.

In this sample, this clonotype turned up many times. The chain combines TRBV7-9 with TRBJ1-1, with a weak D call TRBD1 (5 bases). Looked up from germline, CDR1 is SEHNR and CDR2 is FQNEAQ (reference sequence). Trimming removed 5 bases at V and 4 bases at J, with 17 bases between. This CDR3 spans 15 amino acids. The CDR3 spells CASSQDRMRSTEAFF. The CDR3 nucleotides are TGTGCCAGCAGCCAAGACAGAATGAGGAGCACTGAAGCTTTCTTT.

The rearrangement uses TRBV6-5 and TRBJ1-2; possible D gene TRBD1, 6 bases. CDR1 is MNHEY and CDR2 is SVGAGI in the germline V gene. With 7 bases removed from V and 5 bases from J, the gap between germline ends came to 23 bases. The CDR3 has 16 residues. In nucleotides, the CDR3 is TGTGCCAGCAATACCGAGGCCGGCGGGGGCTCATATGGCTACACCTTC. Translated: CASNTEAGGGSYGYTF.

This clonotype was seen many times. V usage is TRBV10-3 and J usage is TRBJ1-2; D gene ambiguous. This CDR3 is 11 amino acids long. CDR1 and CDR2 (germline): ENHRY, SYGVKD. V was clipped by 2 bases and J by 8 bases, with 6 bases between them. Written as DNA, the CDR3 is TGTGCCATCAGTGAGACCCAGGGCTACACCTTC. Its protein product is CAISETQGYTF.

This clonotype occurred many times. The chain combines TRBV7-2 with TRBJ2-7, with unresolved D. With 3 bases removed from V and 12 bases from J, the gap between germline ends came to 21 bases. Germline loops: CDR1 SGHTA, CDR2 FQGNSA. CDR3 size: 14 residues. CDR3 DNA sequence: TGTGCCAGCAGCTTCGCCCCGACGTCGTCCATGTGGTACTTC. Translating gives CASSFAPTSSMWYF. The full variable domain, in which reference TRBV7-2 and TRBJ2-7 provide the parts outside the CDR3, is GAGVSQSPSNKVTEKGKDVELRCDPISGHTALYWYRQSLGQGLEFLIYFQGNSAPDKSGLPSDRFSAERTGGSVSTLTIQRTQQEDSAVYLCASSFAPTSSMWYFGPGTRLTVT.

This clonotype was seen repeatedly, ten times or more. The chain has TRBV7-2 and TRBJ2-7; D possibly corresponds to TRBD1 (6 bases). Germline V gives CDR1 SGHTA, CDR2 FQGNSA. There are 14 residues in the CDR3. V was shortened by 3 bases and J by 3 bases, with 12 bases between the two germline ends. CDR3 sequence: CASSLGQGIYEQYF. CDR3 bases: TGTGCCAGCAGCTTGGGTCAGGGGATCTACGAGCAGTACTTC.

This chain uses TRBV2 with TRBJ2-7; the D call may be TRBD1 or TRBD2 (5 bases each). There are 16 residues in the CDR3. V lost 4 bases and J lost 1, with 17 bases in between. Germline lookup yields CDR1 SNHLY and CDR2 FYNNEI. In DNA form, the CDR3 reads TGTGCCAGCAGTGCATGGGACCGTATTCGTTCCTACGAGCAGTACTTC. Amino acids: CASSAWDRIRSYEQYF. The full variable domain, its missing parts supplied by reference TRBV2 and TRBJ2-7, is EPEVTQTPSHQVTQMGQEVILRCVPISNHLYFYWYRQILGQKVEFLVSFYNNEISEKSEIFDDQFSVERPDGSNFTLKIRSTKLEDSAMYFCASSAWDRIRSYEQYFGPGTRLTVT.

This clonotype was recorded many times. This chain uses TRBV12-3 or TRBV12-4 with TRBJ1-5; a weak D match, TRBD1 (6 bases). V lost 5 bases and J 3 bases, leaving 14 bases between the germline ends. This CDR3 contains 15 residues. The CDR3 protein is CASSPLGQLNQPQHF. The CDR3 DNA reads TGTGCCAGCAGTCCCCTTGGACAGCTCAATCAGCCCCAGCATTTT.

This clonotype came up many times. The rearrangement links TRBV27 to TRBJ1-5; D might be TRBD1 (5 bases). V lost 4 bases, J lost 9 bases, and 22 bases lay in between. Germline CDR1 and CDR2: MNHEY and SMNVEV (reference sequence). The CDR3 contains 16 residues. CDR3 bases: TGTGCCAGCAGTTCCCAGGGCGGCAGGGTGGATCTGCCCCAGCATTTT. It specifies CASSSQGGRVDLPQHF.

V usage is TRBV7-2 and J usage is TRBJ1-2; the match to TRBD1 covers 10 bases. After removal of 4 bases from V and 7 bases from J, the junction contained 12 bases not matched to a gene. Germline CDR1 SGHTA, CDR2 FQGNSA. The CDR3 is made up of 16 amino acids. The CDR3 protein is CASSSAAGTGDLGYTF. As DNA, the CDR3 is TGTGCCAGCAGCTCAGCTGCCGGGACAGGGGATCTTGGCTACACCTTC.

This clonotype was recorded at least ten times. The CDR3 sequence is CASSYIGAKQYEQYF. The CDR3 DNA follows: TGTGCCAGCAGTTATATCGGGGCGAAGCAATACGAGCAGTACTTC. The V gene is TRBV11-2, the J gene TRBJ2-7; D is possibly TRBD1 or TRBD2 (5 bases each). Germline CDR1 SGHAT, CDR2 FQNNGV. Trimming pared 6 bases from V and 4 bases from J, leaving 19 bases between. The CDR3 extends over 15 amino acids.

This clonotype occurred many times. The chain joins TRBV3-1 to TRBJ1-2, with unresolved D. This CDR3 has 13 amino acids. Trimming stripped 2 bases from V and 4 bases from J, with 8 bases between. Germline CDR1 is LGHDT and CDR2 is YNNKEL (reference sequence). CDR3 nucleotide sequence: TGTGCCAGCAGCCAAAAGGGTGCCTATGGCTACACCTTC. This sequence encodes CASSQKGAYGYTF. Full variable domain (outside the CDR3, taken from reference TRBV3-1 and TRBJ1-2): DTAVSQTPKYLVTQMGNDKSIKCEQNLGHDTMYWYKQDSKKFLKIMFSYNNKELIINETVPNRFSPKSPDKAHLNLHINSLELGDSAVYFCASSQKGAYGYTFGSGTRLTVV.

This clonotype was counted many times. The chain uses TRBV19 and TRBJ1-2; D is unresolved. V lost 8 bases to trimming and J lost 3 bases, with 13 bases between them. Germline V gene sequence: CDR1 LNHDA, CDR2 SQIVND (reference sequence). The CDR3 sequence is 13 residues long. CDR3 sequence reads: CASGPDGHYGYTF. The CDR3, as DNA: TGTGCCAGTGGGCCCGACGGCCACTATGGCTACACCTTC.

J is TRBJ1-2 and V is TRBV6-1; TRBD1 is a possible D gene (5 bases). V lost 6 bases and J 10 bases, leaving 12 bases between the germline ends. From germline, CDR1 is MNHNS and CDR2 SASEGT. The CDR3 sequence is 11 residues long. CDR3 bases: TGTGCCAGCAGATCACTACAGGACTACACCTTC. This encodes CASRSLQDYTF.

Ten or more counts support this clonotype. The CDR3 bases are TGCAGTGCTATCCGGACGGATCCTTACCAAGAGACCCAGTACTTC. Translated: CSAIRTDPYQETQYF. The chain links TRBV20-1 to TRBJ2-5; D not resolved. The CDR3 contains 15 residues. CDR1 DFQATT and CDR2 SNEGSKA come from the germline V gene (reference sequence). V shed 4 bases and J shed 0 bases, with 15 bases lying between them.

This rearrangement joins TRBV4-2 to TRBJ2-7; 11 nucleotides align to TRBD2. The V and J ends lost 4 bases and 1 base, in that order; junction bases with no gene match: 3. In germline, CDR1 is LGHNA, CDR2 YNFKEQ. The CDR3 totals 15 residues. DNA of the CDR3: TGTGCCAGCAGCCCAAGGACTAGCGGGTCCTACGAGCAGTACTTC. It encodes CASSPRTSGSYEQYF.

This clonotype was counted ten times or more. This chain connects TRBV5-1 to TRBJ1-1; D is perhaps TRBD1 (5 bases). V was shortened by 4 bases and J by 1 base, with 11 bases between the two germline ends. This CDR3 region has 14 residues. Germline V CDR1 and CDR2: SGHRS, YFSETQ. As DNA, the CDR3 is TGCGCCAGCAGCCCAGACAGTACGAACACTGAAGCTTTCTTT. Its protein product is CASSPDSTNTEAFF.